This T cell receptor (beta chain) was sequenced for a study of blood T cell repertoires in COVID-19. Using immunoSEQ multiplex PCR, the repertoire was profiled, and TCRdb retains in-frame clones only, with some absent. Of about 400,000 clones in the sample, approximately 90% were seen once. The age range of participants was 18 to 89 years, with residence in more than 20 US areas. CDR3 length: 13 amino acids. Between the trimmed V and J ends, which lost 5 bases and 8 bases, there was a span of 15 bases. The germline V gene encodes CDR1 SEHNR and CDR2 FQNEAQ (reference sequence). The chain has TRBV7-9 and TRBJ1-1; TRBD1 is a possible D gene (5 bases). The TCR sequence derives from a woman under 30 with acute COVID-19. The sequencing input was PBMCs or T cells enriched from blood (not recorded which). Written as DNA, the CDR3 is TGTGCCAGCAGCAACCAGGGAATCGAGGAAGCTTTCTTT. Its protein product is CASSNQGIEEAFF.